Following are 19 T cell receptor beta chains from one sample sequenced in a study of CD8 T cells in ankylosing spondylitis. TCRdb independently ran MiXCR on the 5' RACE reads; one entry per CDR3 protein. The sample consists of about 250,000 distinct CDR3 sequences, 30% to 40% of them appearing once. The source material was blood, either unsorted or a sorted T cell fraction (not recorded which). These receptors were obtained from a male donor with ankylosing spondylitis or in good health (not recorded which).

The chain couples TRBV28 to TRBJ2-5; 7 nucleotides agree with TRBD1. The J segment lost 2 bases and the V segment lost 5 bases, leaving 11 bases of the junction unmatched. The CDR3 is 16 residues long. Germline CDR1 is MDHEN and CDR2 is SYDVKM. CDR3 protein: CASSAVSGTAQETQYF. CDR3 nucleotide sequence: TGTGCCAGCAGTGCCGTATCCGGGACAGCACAAGAGACCCAGTACTTC. The full variable domain, its missing parts supplied by reference TRBV28 and TRBJ2-5, is DVKVTQSSRYLVKRTGEKVFLECVQDMDHENMFWYRQDPGLGLRLIYFSYDVKMKEKGDIPEGYSVSREKKERFSLILESASTNQTSMYLCASSAVSGTAQETQYFGPGTRLLVL.

This clonotype came up a few times. CDR3 amino acids: CASSLVGVSTKQYF. The CDR3, as DNA: TGTGCCAGCAGCTTAGTGGGGGTCTCTACGAAGCAGTACTTC. V and J are TRBV7-9 and TRBJ2-7; D tentatively fits TRBD1 or TRBD2 (5 bases each). The CDR3 consists of 14 residues. V was shortened by 1 base and J by 8 bases, with 15 bases between the two germline ends. Looked up from germline, CDR1 is SEHNR and CDR2 is FQNEAQ (reference sequence).

The rearrangement uses TRBV28 and TRBJ2-7, with D possibly matching TRBD1 (5 bases). This CDR3 has 14 residues. CDR1 is MDHEN and CDR2 is SYDVKM in the germline V gene. Trimming took off 7 bases at V and 2 bases at J, with 15 bases between the two ends. This CDR3 is CASNAQTATYEQYF. The CDR3 DNA reads TGTGCCAGCAACGCCCAGACAGCAACCTACGAGCAGTACTTC.

V and J are TRBV4-1 and TRBJ2-7, with 8 nucleotides matching TRBD2. The length of the CDR3 is 17 residues. The V gene end was trimmed by 0 bases and the J gene end by 0 bases; junction bases not matched to a gene: 7. CDR1 MGHRA and CDR2 YSYEKL come from the germline V gene. Written as DNA, the CDR3 is TGCGCCAGCAGCCAAGAACTAGCGGACCCGAGCTCCTACGAGCAGTACTTC. It yields the protein CASSQELADPSSYEQYF.

The chain recombines TRBV12-3 or TRBV12-4 with TRBJ1-2, with TRBD1 as a possible D gene (5 bases). The CDR3 covers 15 residues. Trimming shortened V by 5 bases and J by 5 bases, and 18 bases separated the two germline ends. The CDR3 region has the DNA TGTGCCAGCAGTCCAGCAACAGGCTTCCATTATGGCTACACCTTC. Translated: CASSPATGFHYGYTF.

V gene TRBV29-1 combines with J gene TRBJ1-1, with 7 bases that match TRBD1. The germline CDR1 and CDR2 sequences are SQVTM and ANQGSEA. This CDR3 contains 13 residues. V was pared by 5 bases and J by 5 bases, with 8 bases of the junction left unmatched. The CDR3 coding sequence is TGCAGCGTTCGAAGGGGACAGAGTACTGAAGCTTTCTTT. Amino acids: CSVRRGQSTEAFF.

This sequence joins TRBV20-1 and TRBJ2-5; 11 nucleotides line up with TRBD2. Germline CDR1 reads DFQATT; CDR2 reads SNEGSKA (reference sequence). Trimming took 0 bases from V and 5 from J; bases not matched to a gene: 8. The CDR3 is made up of 16 amino acids. The chain's CDR3 is CSAREQIAGGLETQYF. In DNA form, the CDR3 reads TGCAGTGCTAGAGAACAAATAGCGGGGGGGCTGGAGACCCAGTACTTC.

This clonotype was seen a handful of times. The chain has TRBV20-1 and TRBJ1-6; TRBD1 might be the D (5 bases). The CDR3 spans 13 residues. V was cut by 5 bases and J by 6 bases, with 11 bases left in between. Germline CDR1 is DFQATT and CDR2 is SNEGSKA (reference sequence). As DNA, the CDR3 is TGCAGTGCTGAACAGGAGGTTAATTCACCCCTCCACTTT. Translating gives CSAEQEVNSPLHF.

This clonotype was counted a few times. The gene calls are TRBV11-2 and TRBJ2-2; D not certain. Deletions cut 1 base from V and 2 bases from J, with 8 bases between. The germline CDR1 and CDR2 sequences are SGHAT and FQNNGV. The CDR3 runs 15 residues. The CDR3 here is CASSLAHLNTGELFF. The CDR3 DNA is TGTGCCAGCAGCTTAGCGCACCTAAACACCGGGGAGCTGTTTTTT.

The table lists this clonotype with a few counts. V usage is TRBV2 and J usage is TRBJ2-5; D not resolved. Germline lookup yields CDR1 SNHLY and CDR2 FYNNEI. Trimming removed 6 bases at V and 5 bases at J, with 13 bases between. This CDR3 comprises 13 residues. CDR3 bases: TGTGCCAGCAGCGTAGACTTGTCGGAGACCCAGTACTTC. Its protein product is CASSVDLSETQYF.

This clonotype was seen a handful of times. This chain joins TRBV20-1 and TRBJ2-1, with 8 bases matching TRBD2. Trimming removed 4 bases from V and 5 bases from J; junction bases left unmatched: 10. The CDR3 contains 15 residues. Germline V gene sequence: CDR1 DFQATT, CDR2 SNEGSKA (reference sequence). The CDR3 here is CSATSISGINNEQFF. DNA for the CDR3: TGCAGTGCTACGTCGATTAGCGGGATTAACAATGAGCAGTTCTTC.

This clonotype was detected many times. This chain connects TRBV5-5 to TRBJ2-7, with no clear D. The CDR3 is 11 residues long. The V end was cut by 4 bases, the J end by 3 bases, with 5 bases between. CDR1 SGHKS and CDR2 YYEKEE come from the germline V gene (reference sequence). CDR3 residues: CASSADYEQYF. CDR3 nucleotides: TGTGCCAGCAGCGCTGACTACGAGCAGTACTTC. Full variable domain (missing parts from reference TRBV5-5 and TRBJ2-7): DAGVTQSPTHLIKTRGQQVTLRCSPISGHKSVSWYQQVLGQGPQFIFQYYEKEERGRGNFPDRFSARQFPNYSSELNVNALLLGDSALYLCASSADYEQYFGPGTRLTVT.

This clonotype was detected many times. CDR3 in DNA: TGCAGCGTCTCCCACAGGGTATACGGCTACACCTTC. This encodes CSVSHRVYGYTF. The rearrangement links TRBV29-1 to TRBJ1-2; tentative D call: TRBD1 (6 bases). Germline assignment: CDR1 SQVTM and CDR2 ANQGSEA. V shed 6 bases and J shed 8 bases, with 16 bases lying between them. This CDR3 spans 12 amino acids.

This clonotype was seen just once. V and J are TRBV5-1 and TRBJ2-7; the match to TRBD1 covers 9 bases. The CDR3 runs to 14 residues. Looked up from germline, CDR1 is SGHRS and CDR2 is YFSETQ. With V trimmed by 1 base and J by 5 bases, 4 bases remained unmatched. The CDR3 sequence is CASSLSGQGHEQYF. CDR3 in DNA: TGCGCCAGCAGCTTGTCAGGACAGGGGCACGAGCAGTACTTC.

This chain links TRBV5-4 with TRBJ2-7, with no clear D. Germline V lookup: CDR1 SGHNT, CDR2 YYREEE (reference sequence). V lost 4 bases and J lost 6, with 14 bases in between. CDR3 size: 13 residues. This CDR3 is CASSPGPLGEQYF. CDR3 nucleotides: TGTGCCAGCAGCCCTGGCCCCCTCGGCGAGCAGTACTTC.

The chain couples TRBV21-1 to TRBJ2-3; the D call of TRBD2 is as the table states it, not checked on the DNA. TRBV21-1 is a pseudogene locus. This CDR3 comprises 15 residues. CDR3 protein: CASSKGRGATDTQYF. CDR3 DNA: TGTGCCAGCAGCAAAGGGCGGGGAGCCACAGATACGCAGTATTTT.

CDR3 in DNA: TGCAGCGTTGTTGATCGGGAACAGCCCTATGGCTACACCTTC. Translating gives CSVVDREQPYGYTF. The chain recombines TRBV29-1 with TRBJ1-2; D is ambiguous. The CDR3 spans 14 residues. Looked up from germline, CDR1 is SQVTM and CDR2 is ANQGSEA. Trimming left V 4 bases short and J 4 bases short, with 16 bases between.

The V gene is TRBV6-5, the J gene TRBJ2-7; 12 bases align to TRBD2. V shed 5 bases, J shed 5 bases, and the junction held 4 bases outside the gene matches. This CDR3 contains 14 residues. Per germline, CDR1 MNHEY and CDR2 SVGAGI. CDR3 nucleotide sequence: TGTGCCAGCAGTGTACTAGCGGGGGGCGACGAGCAGTACTTC. Translated: CASSVLAGGDEQYF.

The rearrangement joins TRBV20-1 to TRBJ1-2; D is uncertain. The CDR3 contains 15 residues. With 0 bases removed from V and 0 bases from J, the gap between germline ends came to 11 bases. Germline V CDR1 and CDR2: DFQATT, SNEGSKA (reference sequence). CDR3 sequence: CSARDRSRANYGYTF. DNA for the CDR3: TGCAGTGCTAGAGATCGGTCAAGGGCTAACTATGGCTACACCTTC.